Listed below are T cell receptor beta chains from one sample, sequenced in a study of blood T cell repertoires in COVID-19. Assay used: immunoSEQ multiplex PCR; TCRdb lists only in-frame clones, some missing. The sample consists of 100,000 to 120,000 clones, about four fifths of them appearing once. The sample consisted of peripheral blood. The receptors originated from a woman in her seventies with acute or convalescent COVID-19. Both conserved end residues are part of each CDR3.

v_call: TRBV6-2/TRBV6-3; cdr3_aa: CASSYSGGRAEAFF
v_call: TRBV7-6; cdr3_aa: CASSLPLAGGGKETQYF
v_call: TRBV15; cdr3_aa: CATSAGDSNQPQHF
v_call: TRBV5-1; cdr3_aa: CASSTQPGRGGEAFF
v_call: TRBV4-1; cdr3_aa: CASSQDGTAYNSPLHF
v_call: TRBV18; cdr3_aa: CASGGGSYEQYF
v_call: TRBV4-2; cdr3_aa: CASSQERLAGAPFF
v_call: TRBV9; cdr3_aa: CASSVGNRPGEQFF
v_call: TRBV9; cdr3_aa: CASSVGGGGSETQYF
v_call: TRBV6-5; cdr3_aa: CASSLGTSGNYNEQFF
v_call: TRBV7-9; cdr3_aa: CATRVLTTANYGYTF
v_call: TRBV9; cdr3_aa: CASSLLTGGSTEAFF
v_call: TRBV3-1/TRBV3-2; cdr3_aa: CASSQGQVNYGYTF
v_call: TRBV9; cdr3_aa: CASSLSQGAGYGYTF
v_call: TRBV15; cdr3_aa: CATSRDLLAGYNEQFF
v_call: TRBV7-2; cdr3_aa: CASSLGTASYEQYF
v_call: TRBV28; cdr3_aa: CASSSDRNTGELFF
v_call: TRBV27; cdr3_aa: CASSRGLAGGLYNEQFF
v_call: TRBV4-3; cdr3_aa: CASSQARYNSPLHF
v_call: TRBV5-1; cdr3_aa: CASSPGRLAGSYNEQFF
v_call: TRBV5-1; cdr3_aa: CASSLAGSSNEQFF
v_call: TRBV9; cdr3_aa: CASSVGESTYNEQFF
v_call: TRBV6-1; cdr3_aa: CASSEREWGLAGVYEQYF
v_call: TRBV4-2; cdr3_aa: CASSQVSGISSDTQYF
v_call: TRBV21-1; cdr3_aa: CASSHSGDTAYEQYF
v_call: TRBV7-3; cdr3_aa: CASSREVNTEAFF
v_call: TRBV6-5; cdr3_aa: CASSLQGGGYTF
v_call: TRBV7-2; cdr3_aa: CASSFKSSRGNTIYF
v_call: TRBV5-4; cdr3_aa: CASSWDSGSAGELFF
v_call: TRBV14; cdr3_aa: CASSPEQWSSYNEQFF
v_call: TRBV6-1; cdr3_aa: CASSEAGEEASTF
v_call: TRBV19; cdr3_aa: CASSIDPWAGGELFF
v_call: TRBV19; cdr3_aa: CATSPQGAGADTQYF
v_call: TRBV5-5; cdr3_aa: CASSITGQGMNTEAFF
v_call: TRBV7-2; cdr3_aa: CASSLDGNADTQYF
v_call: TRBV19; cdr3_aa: CASSIGVGGYGYTF
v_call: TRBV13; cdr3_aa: CASSLSIGVEAFF
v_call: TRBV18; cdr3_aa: CASSPGGGAVTEAFF
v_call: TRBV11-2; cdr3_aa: CASSLDFTDSTDTQYF
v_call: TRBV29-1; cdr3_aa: CSVDYSSGTFHEQYF
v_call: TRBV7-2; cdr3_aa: CASSLGTDTEAFF
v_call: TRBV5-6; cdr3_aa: CASSFYGKNTEAFF
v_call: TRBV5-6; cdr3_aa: CASSGSGLQGQYF
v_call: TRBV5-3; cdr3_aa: CARSLSGVDQPQHF
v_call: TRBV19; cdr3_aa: CASSPYRGGTDTQYF
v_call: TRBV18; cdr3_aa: CASSLGTGGSGNTIYF